This record looks at one T cell receptor (beta chain) sequence and its context. The specificity of this receptor is unknown. The sample originates from a study of cytomegalovirus exposure and HLA in healthy donors (dated by TCRdb to 2016 to 2017). Background for the entire study: An earlier analysis of roughly 630 of the donors reported approximately 290 Gb of sequence data and roughly 110 million unique TCR beta sequences from 150 million to 200 million T cells. The later analysis used no new phenotypic data to find candidate immune exposures, relying instead on TCR beta sequences and their occurrence across donors. A separate validation cohort of more than 100 different subjects was used in addition to the 666-subject first cohort. Across 398 genotyped donors of the cohort, an average of about 220,000 unique TCR beta nucleotide sequences per donor were sequenced, and about a sixth of those sequences were non-productive. To predict cytomegalovirus infection status, the study combined high-throughput TCR immunosequencing, statistical association of individual TCRs with disease status, and machine learning. Donor age, sex, ethnicity and CMV serostatus were compiled together with the repertoire data. In a later analysis, previously published TCR beta repertoires from roughly 710 donors were re-analyzed and high-resolution HLA genotyping was added so that TCR occurrence patterns could be studied. An earlier analysis of some 500 of the donors applied high-throughput TCR beta sequencing to assess whether each TCR beta V gene segment acted as functional or pseudogenic. Roughly 5 DR-DQ haplotypes were treated as single units for association and clustering because of strong linkage in the cohort. Typing coverage varied by locus: roughly 629-640 donors for A, B, C, DRB1 and DQB1; approximately 560 for DQA1; approximately 610 for DPA1; approximately 470 for DPB1. Using immunosequencing, the study profiled T cell repertoires from some 670 subjects and related those repertoires to cytomegalovirus serostatus. Among the roughly 390 genotyped donors, around 81% belonged to the genetic ancestry cluster associated with self-reported Caucasian donors. HLA typing covered class I and class II loci at four-digit resolution. The aim of the study was to test whether cataloging public T cell receptors could identify signatures of past pathogen exposure. Every discovery cohort repertoire had been produced on one sequencing platform. An early release covering roughly 600 HLA-typed donors comprised around 300 gigabases of sequencing data and roughly 85 million unique TCR sequences. In a later genetic analysis, genome-wide SNP genotypes for about 55% of the roughly 700 donors were used, and that subset was treated as a discovery cohort. The investigation overall reported the following: Some IMGT-functional V segments, including TRBV6-2 and TRBV6-3, could not be told apart with the 87-base-pair reads, so those segments were excluded. Only TCR beta chains were sequenced in this cohort, and the absence of alpha or paired-chain data limited detectable features. In vitro tests confirmed that three of the cytomegalovirus-associated TCR beta chains recognize cytomegalovirus antigens. Assigning TCR associations to individual alleles was difficult when HLA alleles, especially DR and DQ, strongly co-occurred. Most CMV-associated TCR beta chains appeared to be HLA-restricted in a later analysis, and the HLA associations seemed to be driven largely by CMV exposure. V-gene and J-gene trimming of TCR beta chains was associated with a missense DCLRE1C variant in a later genetic analysis, and the association was replicated in an independent cohort. According to the authors, the approach could potentially be generalized to other disease states and immunological phenotypes. Because counts were too low, some 17 rarely observed V segments, including chromosome 9 orphons, were excluded from the earlier analysis of around 640 of the donors. A later analysis found that TCR association rates varied across HLA loci, with DRB1 alleles showing the most associated TCRs and HLA-C alleles the fewest. At a false discovery rate of 0.05, a later analysis linked roughly 17,000 TCR beta sequences to specific HLA alleles. Linkage disequilibrium might explain the correlated functional status among segregating V segments, but an unknown experimental factor could not be excluded. Presence/absence analyses assumed roughly uniform sequencing depth across donors, an assumption that may not hold. According to a later genetic analysis, donors in an Asian-associated ancestry cluster had fewer N-insertions in productive TCRs than the approximately 630-donor mean. Across donors, most TCR sequences were observed very rarely, whereas some public TCRs were present in many individuals. In the study, 150 to 200 TCR beta chains were listed as associated with cytomegalovirus. The only immune exposure information available for the cohort was CMV serostatus. In a later analysis, several top co-occurrence clusters were reported to appear linked to parvovirus B19, influenza, CMV and Epstein-Barr virus. Broadly in line with IMGT annotations, most TCR beta V segments showed up in productive rearrangements about 87% or about 30% of the time in an earlier analysis of about 500 of the donors. A cluster of highly shared sequence variants was judged likely to be a technical artifact of the sequencing pipeline. Compared with equally common non-associated chains, HLA-associated TCR beta chains in a later analysis were more clonally expanded and had lower generation probabilities. A further reported finding was that TCR beta sequences accurately predicted the HLA-A and HLA-B alleles for most subjects in the first cohort. Because HLA typing was unavailable for some donors at each locus, only the typed subset was used in association tests. Cytomegalovirus status was reported to be diagnosed by the classifier with high specificity and sensitivity in both the original and validation cohorts.

The junction shows trimming of 7 bases on V and 4 bases on J, plus 19 bases between the germline ends. The germline V gene yields SQVTM for CDR1 and ANQGSEA for CDR2. The cysteine opens and the phenylalanine closes a CDR3 of 14 amino acids. Solely the CDR3 DNA is kept, with 42 bases framed from the first base. The method behind the library was the immunoSEQ multiplex PCR assay. For the multiplex PCR, a mixture combining 60 forward primers for TCR Vbeta segments and 13 reverse primers for TCR Jbeta segments was used. Amplification of the CDR3 region of rearranged TCR beta genes was performed with a multiplex PCR assay on genomic DNA. Amplified TCR beta libraries were sequenced as 87-base-pair reads on the Illumina HiSeq System. The paper's data handling went like this. A later analysis counted 65 million to 90 million unique TCR beta chains across the 500 to 850 repertoires, and approximately 11 million of these chains were shared by at least two donors. Raw reads were error-corrected and collapsed into unique sequences by a nearest-neighbor algorithm in which closely related sequences were merged to remove PCR and sequencing errors. Alignment of CDR3 sequences to IMGT reference sequences was used to assign V, D and J gene segments. For a sequence to be retained, at least a six-nucleotide match to both a V gene segment and a J gene segment was required. A rearrangement counted as productive if the CDR3 had no stop codons and remained in frame with V and J, and every other rearrangement counted as non-productive. CDR3 was defined according to IMGT convention as the region running from the second conserved V-encoded cysteine to the conserved J-encoded phenylalanine. Sequences without an unambiguous match to a single V gene segment were excluded from the earlier analysis of several hundred of the donors. In an earlier analysis of roughly 500 of the donors, V segments were called functional above 56.7% productive rearrangements and were called segregating when the between-donor standard deviation exceeded 5%. A statistical classification framework was built to diagnose cytomegalovirus status from the catalog of TCR beta chain sequences. In a later analysis, V and J genes were assigned by comparing TCR nucleotide sequences against IMGT/GENE-DB human TR gene sequences. The TCRdist pipeline was used in a later analysis to assign CDR3 sequences and most-parsimonious VDJ recombination scenarios. A later analysis defined each TCR beta chain by its CDR3 amino acid sequence plus V-gene family, and excluded reads lacking a unique V-gene family. To address suspected cross-contamination and a sequencing artifact, a later analysis removed approximately 600 highly shared, low-generation-probability nucleotide sequences. A later analysis calculated a clonal expansion index for each public chain from normalized within-repertoire ranks of inferred template counts. In a later analysis, generation probabilities were computed using a VDJ recombination model fitted to out-of-frame rearrangements, and the results were checked against IGoR. In a later analysis, TCR-TCR, TCR-HLA and TCR-CMV co-occurrence was scored with hypergeometric tests, and a repertoire-size bias correction was applied to TCR pairs. To estimate false discovery rates, a later analysis permuted the HLA or CMV assignments 20 times. In a later analysis, co-occurring TCRs were grouped with DBSCAN, and TCRdist sequence similarity was added when clustering was performed within HLA-allele-positive subsets. For co-occurrence clustering, repertoires with fewer than 30,000 or more than 120,000 public chains were excluded, along with about five repertoires with anomalous nucleotide sharing. Here the immuneACCESS table is served through TCRdb, limited to in-frame sequences with V and J called. Missing clones are a known gap in these copies; in checked studies unresolved V genes cover under half, and the rest lacks a known reason. V, J and clone size derive from that table, while D and trimming were established from the DNA sequence. This sample's records show over 100,000 clones. The top ten clones comprise 6.8% of the sample.

In total, fewer than 750 healthy bone marrow donors made up the cohort. All cohort members were sampled while nominally healthy, although unrecorded immune exposures were likely present. The donor was CMV seropositive and belonged to the group of 250 to 300 seropositive cohort members. Every donor gave a peripheral blood sample, and the peripheral blood mononuclear cells from that sample were used for TCR beta sequencing. Genomic DNA was extracted from the blood cell samples with the Qiagen DNeasy Blood Extraction Kit. Recombination connected TRBV29-1 to TRBJ1-1, with TRBD1 perhaps the D gene, on 6 matching bases. This TCR derives from a man in his forties in good health and CMV-seropositive. The source material was PBMCs. The sequence in DNA is TGCAGCGCCTTCGGGGCGGGGGCGGGCACTGAAGCTTTCTTT. Translated, this is CSAFGAGAGTEAFF. The CDR3 plus the reference TRBV29-1 and TRBJ1-1 genes for the other parts give the full variable domain: SAVISQKPSRDICQRGTSLTIQCQVDSQVTMMFWYRQQPGQSLTLIATANQGSEATYESGFVIDKFPISRPNLTFSTLTVSNMSPEDSSIYLCSAFGAGAGTEAFFGQGTRLTVV.